This T cell receptor beta chain came from a study of T cells after posttransplantation cyclophosphamide. Regarding the study as a whole: Donor-recipient repertoire similarity was low at 1-2 months, rising over year one. TRB clonality was highly associated with recipient CMV seropositivity and reactivation. Tissue-infiltrating T cells from skin or gut overlapped little with blood T cells.

This clone has just one count. Its antigen is as yet unknown. The CDR3 is 12 residues long. V lost 4 bases to trimming and J lost 2 bases, with 9 bases between them. Germline lookup yields CDR1 SQVTM and CDR2 ANQGSEA. Profiling relied on immunoSEQ multiplex PCR, and the TCRdb table lists in-frame clones only, not all of them. The sample carries 15,000 to 20,000 clones, more than 60% recorded once. A marrow graft followed busulfan-fludarabine conditioning, with cyclophosphamide on days +3 and +4. The V and J genes are TRBV29-1 and TRBJ2-7, with no clear D. The sequenced sample was CD8+ T cells sorted from PBMCs, obtained roughly 1,900 days after a stem cell transplant with posttransplant cyclophosphamide. This clonotype was sampled from a female patient aged 40-50 years who received an allogeneic stem cell transplant from a related donor, was CMV-positive, and had no GVHD. Some T cells may arise from the graft donor. CDR3 sequence reads: CSVVSVTYEQYF. The CDR3 DNA sequence: TGCAGCGTTGTTTCGGTTACCTACGAGCAGTACTTC.